Following are 18 T cell receptor beta chains from one sample sequenced in a study of shared clonotypes between healthy human individuals. Libraries were prepared by immunoSEQ multiplex PCR; TCRdb keeps only in-frame clonotypes and omits some of them. The table includes some 600,000 clones, about 95% detected once. Naive CD8 cells lacked CD45RO and underwent positive selection for CCR7, leaving out terminally differentiated effector memory CD45RA+ cells. The sample comprised naive CD8+ T cells sorted from blood. These receptors were obtained from a woman in her twenties or thirties in good health.

The CDR3 DNA is TGTGCCAGCAGTCTCCACAGGTCCATGAACACTGAAGCTTTCTTT. Residues: CASSLHRSMNTEAFF. The rearrangement links TRBV27 to TRBJ1-1; a weak D match, TRBD1 (5 bases). CDR1 MNHEY and CDR2 SMNVEV come from the germline V gene (reference sequence). This CDR3 is 15 amino acids long. The V and J ends lost 5 bases and 0 bases respectively, with 13 bases between them.

This clone occurred once. This chain connects TRBV27 to TRBJ2-3; a possible D gene is TRBD2 (6 bases). The germline CDR1 and CDR2 sequences are MNHEY and SMNVEV (reference sequence). With 3 bases removed from V and 1 base from J, the gap between germline ends came to 11 bases. The CDR3 totals 15 residues. CDR3 in amino acids: CASSFPASGTDTQYF. CDR3 coding DNA: TGTGCCAGCAGTTTCCCGGCTAGCGGCACAGATACGCAGTATTTT.

The J gene is TRBJ2-7, the V gene TRBV4-1, with D hard to call. V was cut by 4 bases and J by 6 bases, with 13 bases left in between. Germline CDR1 and CDR2: MGHRA and YSYEKL. This CDR3 spans 13 amino acids. The CDR3, as DNA: TGCGCCAGCAGCCGAAGCGACGGACGCGAGCAGTACTTC. Translated: CASSRSDGREQYF.

V usage is TRBV28 and J usage is TRBJ2-2; 7 bases match TRBD1. After removal of 5 bases from V and 2 bases from J, the junction contained 8 bases not matched to a gene. Germline CDR1 MDHEN, CDR2 SYDVKM. CDR3 length equals 16 residues. This CDR3 reads CASSLRTGDNTGELFF. As DNA, the CDR3 is TGTGCCAGCAGTCTAAGGACAGGAGATAACACCGGGGAGCTGTTTTTT.

The chain employs TRBV2 and TRBJ1-1; D is undetermined. Trimming removed 2 bases from V and 0 bases from J, with 7 bases in between. Germline V lookup: CDR1 SNHLY, CDR2 FYNNEI. The CDR3 has 14 residues. CDR3 protein: CASSEYRMNTEAFF. The DNA for the CDR3 is TGTGCCAGCAGTGAATACAGAATGAACACTGAAGCTTTCTTT.

This chain links TRBV7-9 with TRBJ2-1; the D is unclear. The CDR3 totals 13 residues. The germline CDR1 and CDR2 sequences are SEHNR and FQNEAQ (reference sequence). The V end was cut by 7 bases, the J end by 5 bases, with 12 bases between. The CDR3 here is CASNALGDNEQFF. The CDR3 region has the DNA TGTGCCAGCAATGCCCTTGGGGACAATGAGCAGTTCTTC.

This clone was observed a single time. The chain is built from TRBV19 and TRBJ2-7; 10 nucleotides align to TRBD2. There are 16 residues in the CDR3. From germline, CDR1 is LNHDA and CDR2 SQIVND (reference sequence). V was pared by 6 bases and J by 3 bases, with 11 bases of the junction left unmatched. The CDR3 nucleotides read TGTGCCAGTAGCCCTCGTCTAGCGGGAGTTGTCTACGAGCAGTACTTC. Its translation: CASSPRLAGVVYEQYF.

The V call is TRBV6-5, the J call TRBJ1-5; the D is unclear. Germline CDR1 is MNHEY and CDR2 is SVGAGI. Trimming removed 7 bases at V and 0 bases at J, with 13 bases between. The CDR3 sequence is 15 residues long. The CDR3 DNA sequence: TGTGCCAGCACCGTGGCAAGCTATAGCAATCAGCCCCAGCATTTT. It yields the protein CASTVASYSNQPQHF.

This sequence joins TRBV29-1 and TRBJ2-7; 11 nucleotides line up with TRBD1. Germline CDR1 is SQVTM and CDR2 is ANQGSEA. This CDR3 comprises 14 residues. The J segment lost 5 bases and the V segment lost 3 bases, leaving 6 bases of the junction unmatched. CDR3 nucleotide sequence: TGCAGCGTTGACGTGGACAGGGGGCACAACGAGCAGTACTTC. This encodes CSVDVDRGHNEQYF.

The gene calls are TRBV13 and TRBJ2-7; 10 nucleotides line up with TRBD2. The CDR3 runs to 17 residues. Unmatched junction bases numbered 11, after V lost 0 bases and J lost 6 bases. Germline loops: CDR1 PRHDT, CDR2 FYEKMQ (reference sequence). The CDR3 coding sequence is TGTGCCAGCAGCTTAGGGGGAACTAGCGGGGAGACTGGCGAGCAGTACTTC. Translated, it gives CASSLGGTSGETGEQYF.

The V call is TRBV6-1, the J call TRBJ2-2; 11 bases line up with TRBD1. Germline values: CDR1 MNHNS, CDR2 SASEGT. V lost 2 bases and J lost 3; bases outside the gene matches: 5. This CDR3 region has 17 residues. Here the CDR3 reads CASSEWGQGGYTGELFF. As DNA, the CDR3 is TGTGCCAGCAGTGAATGGGGACAGGGGGGGTACACCGGGGAGCTGTTTTTT.

The genes are TRBV27 and TRBJ1-5; D gene uncertain. The CDR3 is 13 amino acids. CDR1 MNHEY and CDR2 SMNVEV come from the germline V gene (reference sequence). V lost 3 bases and J lost 6, with 9 bases in between. CDR3 nucleotides: TGTGCCAGCAGTTTTGGTCGGGGTCAGCCCCAGCATTTT. It codes for CASSFGRGQPQHF.

This sequence joins TRBV13 and TRBJ2-7; D possibly matches TRBD1 or TRBD2 (6 bases each). With 5 bases removed from V and 6 bases from J, the gap between germline ends came to 17 bases. CDR1 and CDR2 from the germline V gene are PRHDT and FYEKMQ (reference sequence). This CDR3 comprises 14 residues. The CDR3: CASSPGTRGREQYF. CDR3 coding DNA: TGTGCCAGCAGCCCCGGGACCCGGGGGCGCGAGCAGTACTTC.

The genes are TRBV28 and TRBJ2-3; a possible D gene is TRBD2 (6 bases). V gave up 3 bases and J gave up 2 bases, with 12 bases separating them. The germline V gene has CDR1 MDHEN and CDR2 SYDVKM. The CDR3 loop spans 15 amino acids. The DNA of the CDR3 is TGTGCCAGCAGTTTCCTCCGGGAGTCCACAGATACGCAGTATTTT. Protein product: CASSFLRESTDTQYF.

The chain recombines TRBV6-1 with TRBJ2-1, with 12 bases matching TRBD2. Looked up from germline, CDR1 is MNHNS and CDR2 is SASEGT. V was pared by 7 bases and J by 6 bases, with 7 bases of the junction left unmatched. CDR3 length: 15 residues. CDR3 amino acids: CASTELAGGTNEQFF. For the CDR3, the DNA is TGTGCCAGCACCGAACTAGCGGGAGGAACCAATGAGCAGTTCTTC.

The V and J genes are TRBV11-2 and TRBJ2-7; 13 nucleotides match TRBD2. The J segment lost 2 bases and the V segment lost 2 bases, leaving 3 bases of the junction unmatched. Looked up from germline, CDR1 is SGHAT and CDR2 is FQNNGV. The CDR3 totals 16 residues. CDR3 loop: CASSLNGLAGAYEQYF. The CDR3 DNA follows: TGTGCCAGCAGCTTAAACGGACTAGCGGGAGCCTACGAGCAGTACTTC.

J is TRBJ2-7 and V is TRBV2, with 8 bases matching TRBD1. V gave up 11 bases and J gave up 2 bases; unmatched junction bases: 5. Germline assignment: CDR1 SNHLY and CDR2 FYNNEI. The CDR3 totals 12 residues. In nucleotides, the CDR3 is TGTGCCGGGGGACAGGACGCCTACGAGCAGTACTTC. Residues: CAGGQDAYEQYF.

J is TRBJ2-3 and V is TRBV4-1; 7 nucleotides agree with TRBD2. V was pared by 0 bases and J by 2 bases, with 8 bases of the junction left unmatched. CDR1 and CDR2 (germline): MGHRA, YSYEKL. The CDR3 totals 17 residues. CDR3 region: CASSQDSGRPDTDTQYF. CDR3 DNA: TGCGCCAGCAGCCAAGATTCCGGGAGGCCCGACACAGATACGCAGTATTTT.